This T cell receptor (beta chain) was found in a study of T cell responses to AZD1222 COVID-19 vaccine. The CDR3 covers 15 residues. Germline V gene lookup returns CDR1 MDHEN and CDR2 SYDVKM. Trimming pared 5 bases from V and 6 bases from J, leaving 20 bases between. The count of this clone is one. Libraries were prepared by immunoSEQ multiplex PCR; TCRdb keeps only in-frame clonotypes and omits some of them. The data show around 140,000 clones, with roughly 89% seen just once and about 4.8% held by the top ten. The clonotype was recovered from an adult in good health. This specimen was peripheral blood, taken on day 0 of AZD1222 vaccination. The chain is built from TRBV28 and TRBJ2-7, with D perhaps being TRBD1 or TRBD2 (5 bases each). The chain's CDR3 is CASSPKGTGFLEQYF. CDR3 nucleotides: TGTGCCAGCAGTCCAAAAGGGACGGGCTTTCTCGAGCAGTACTTC. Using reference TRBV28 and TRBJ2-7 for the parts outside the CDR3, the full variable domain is DVKVTQSSRYLVKRTGEKVFLECVQDMDHENMFWYRQDPGLGLRLIYFSYDVKMKEKGDIPEGYSVSREKKERFSLILESASTNQTSMYLCASSPKGTGFLEQYFGPGTRLTVT.